The present TCR beta chain was sequenced within a study of blood T cell repertoires in COVID-19. Study as a whole: The samples span acute and convalescent COVID-19 from the United States, Italy and Spain. The cDNA or gDNA used as material had been derived from T cells, B-cell-depleted T cells, or PBMCs.

In the authors' methods: Amplification with reference gene primers provided the estimates of nucleated cell counts. Here immunoSEQ multiplex PCR was the method, and the copy in TCRdb shows in-frame clones only, minus some. Clonal size and the V and J genes are those of that table, whereas D and trimming came from the DNA. The table shows about 120,000 clones, with 75% to 85% occurring only once. Germline V CDR1 and CDR2: LGHDT, YNNKEL (reference sequence). V lost 4 bases and J 7 bases, leaving 13 bases between the germline ends. The CDR3 spans 13 residues. The chain employs TRBV3-1 (or the pseudogene TRBV3-2) and TRBJ1-2, with no clear D. The specimen was peripheral blood. This sequence was found in an older woman with acute or convalescent COVID-19. The CDR3 loop reads CASSPRAGGGYTF. CDR3 bases: TGTGCCAGCAGCCCACGGGCTGGAGGTGGCTACACCTTC.